These 21 T cell receptor beta chains were all obtained from the same sample, sequenced in a study of T cell repertoires in cytomegalovirus infection. TCRdb redid the calling of the reads with MiXCR, one entry per CDR3 protein. The data show 400,000 or so distinct CDR3 sequences, approximately 18% seen once. Sequencing was performed on PBMCs. The receptors were gathered from a human donor in good health (CMV status not recorded). Some clones in this sample may be carry-over from other donors' samples.

Comment on this clonotype: Sequence at one end of the junction differs from germline and may be a read error. The rearrangement links TRBV5-5 to TRBJ2-3; weak D call: TRBD2 (6 bases). The length of the CDR3 is 15 residues. The germline CDR1 and CDR2 sequences are SGHKS and YYEKEE (reference sequence). This CDR3 reads CASRLGLPGTDTQYF. Here the CDR3 DNA reads TGTGCCAGCAGATTGGGACTCCCCGGCACAGATACGCAGTATTTT.

In this sample, this clonotype turned up a few times. V usage is TRBV6-5 and J usage is TRBJ2-7, with TRBD2 matching over 9 bases. V was pared by 0 bases and J by 5 bases, with 11 bases of the junction left unmatched. The CDR3 length is 17 residues. Per germline, CDR1 MNHEY and CDR2 SVGAGI. The CDR3 spells CASSYSGGTSSSDEQYF. The CDR3 nucleotides are TGTGCCAGCAGTTACTCGGGGGGGACTAGCAGCTCGGACGAGCAGTACTTC.

J is TRBJ2-1 and V is TRBV6-2 or TRBV6-3; D perhaps matches TRBD2 (7 bases). The CDR3 has 15 amino acids. V lost 2 bases and J lost 2, with 10 bases in between. From germline, CDR1 is MNHEY and CDR2 SVGEGT. DNA of the CDR3: TGTGCCAGCAGTTACGGGCGGGGGCCCTACAATGAGCAGTTCTTC. Encoded protein: CASSYGRGPYNEQFF.

This clonotype was recorded at least ten times. The chain combines TRBV7-9 with TRBJ2-1; 9 nucleotides match TRBD2. Germline V gene data show CDR1 as SEHNR and CDR2 as FQNEAQ (reference sequence). Unmatched junction bases numbered 10, after V lost 7 bases and J lost 3 bases. The CDR3 totals 16 residues. The CDR3 reads CASIKSSGSLYNEQFF. In DNA form, the CDR3 reads TGTGCCAGCATCAAAAGTAGCGGGAGTCTCTACAATGAGCAGTTCTTC.

The chain couples TRBV2 to TRBJ1-1, with a tentative D call TRBD1 (5 bases). The germline gives CDR1 SNHLY, CDR2 FYNNEI. CDR3 length equals 13 residues. V was clipped by 7 bases and J by 4 bases, with 13 bases between them. Here the CDR3 DNA reads TGTGCCAGCATGAGGCGGCAGGGCACTGAAGCTTTCTTT. It specifies CASMRRQGTEAFF.

This clonotype occurred a few times. The chain recombines TRBV20-1 with TRBJ1-3, with D hard to call. The CDR3 runs 13 residues. From germline, CDR1 is DFQATT and CDR2 SNEGSKA (reference sequence). The V end lost 3 bases, the J end lost 4 bases, and 10 bases lay between the germline ends. This CDR3 reads CSASAADGNTIYF. CDR3 nucleotide sequence: TGCAGTGCTAGTGCCGCCGACGGAAACACCATATATTTT.

This clonotype has at least ten counts. This sequence joins TRBV7-8 and TRBJ1-3; tentative D call: TRBD1 (6 bases). The germline V gene encodes CDR1 SGHVS and CDR2 FQNEAQ. The CDR3 totals 16 residues. Between the trimmed V and J ends, which lost 3 bases and 3 bases, there was a span of 15 bases. CDR3 in amino acids: CASSFKRGILGNTIYF. The CDR3 DNA is TGTGCCAGCAGCTTTAAGAGGGGGATCCTTGGAAACACCATATATTTT.

The chain recombines TRBV12-3 or TRBV12-4 with TRBJ1-6; no clear D gene. Trimming removed 7 bases from V and 9 bases from J, with 10 bases in between. The CDR3 runs 12 residues. CDR3 coding DNA: TGTGCCAGCACCTACGATGGTTCACCCCTCCACTTT. This gives the protein CASTYDGSPLHF.

This clonotype was detected ten times or more. This sequence joins TRBV7-9 and TRBJ2-7; TRBD2 matches 15 bases. This CDR3 has 15 amino acids. The V segment lost 4 bases and the J segment 4 bases; nucleotides outside the gene matches: 2. CDR1 and CDR2 from the germline V gene are SEHNR and FQNEAQ (reference sequence). The CDR3 DNA reads TGTGCCAGCAGCTCGGGACTAGCGGGAGGTTACGAGCAGTACTTC. Its translation is CASSSGLAGGYEQYF.

This clonotype has just a few counts. This chain links TRBV6-6 with TRBJ1-2; D may be TRBD1 (5 bases). This CDR3 is built from 15 residues. Germline CDR1 MNHNY, CDR2 SVGAGI (reference sequence). V shed 7 bases and J shed 2 bases, with 17 bases lying between them. As DNA, the CDR3 is TGTGCCAGCAAAGAAAAGGGGCAGAACAACTATGGCTACACCTTC. It yields the protein CASKEKGQNNYGYTF.

There are a few counts of this clonotype. The chain combines TRBV6-8 with TRBJ1-1; D possibly corresponds to TRBD1 (5 bases). The CDR3 extends over 13 amino acids. Trimming left V 6 bases short and J 4 bases short, with 12 bases between. Per the germline V gene, CDR1 is MNHGY and CDR2 is SAAAGT. This CDR3 reads CASRTAEGTEAFF. The CDR3 DNA sequence: TGTGCCAGCAGGACAGCGGAAGGCACTGAAGCTTTCTTT.

The chain couples TRBV9 to TRBJ2-3, with TRBD2 as a possible D gene (7 bases). The germline gives CDR1 SGDLS, CDR2 YYNGEE. V was shortened by 2 bases and J by 4 bases, with 17 bases between the two germline ends. The CDR3 is made up of 16 amino acids. The CDR3 loop reads CASSVFGGGPADTQYF. In DNA, the CDR3 is TGTGCCAGCAGCGTTTTTGGGGGGGGGCCAGCAGATACGCAGTATTTT.

The gene calls are TRBV7-2 and TRBJ2-7; maybe TRBD1 (6 bases). This CDR3 is built from 12 residues. The V end was cut by 5 bases, the J end by 5 bases, with 10 bases between. Looked up from germline, CDR1 is SGHTA and CDR2 is FQGNSA. The CDR3 sequence: CASSPHRDEQYF. CDR3 coding DNA: TGTGCCAGCAGCCCGCACAGGGACGAGCAGTACTTC.

This chain links TRBV7-9 with TRBJ2-5; D ambiguous. The CDR3 sequence is 11 residues long. Germline V CDR1 and CDR2: SEHNR, FQNEAQ (reference sequence). V lost 8 bases to trimming and J lost 3 bases, with 7 bases between them. This chain's CDR3 is CASHREETQYF. The CDR3, as DNA: TGTGCCAGCCACCGGGAAGAGACCCAGTACTTC.

The sample holds a few counts of this clonotype. The rearrangement links TRBV5-1 to TRBJ2-7; no definite D call. Germline V lookup: CDR1 SGHRS, CDR2 YFSETQ. V was pared by 4 bases and J by 6 bases, with 20 bases between. This CDR3 spans 15 amino acids. CDR3 sequence reads: CASSRASGELSEQYF. The CDR3 DNA is TGCGCCAGCAGCCGGGCTTCCGGAGAACTCAGCGAGCAGTACTTC.

V is TRBV7-2 and J is TRBJ2-7, with TRBD2 matching over 7 bases. V dropped 3 bases and J dropped 8; count of bases not matched to a gene: 13. The CDR3 covers 15 residues. Germline CDR1 SGHTA, CDR2 FQGNSA. The CDR3 DNA is TGTGCCAGCAGCTTCCGACTAGCCGGCCGGGTCCAGCAGTACTTC. The encoded protein is CASSFRLAGRVQQYF. Drawing the rest from reference TRBV7-2 and TRBJ2-7, the complete variable domain is GAGVSQSPSNKVTEKGKDVELRCDPISGHTALYWYRQSLGQGLEFLIYFQGNSAPDKSGLPSDRFSAERTGGSVSTLTIQRTQQEDSAVYLCASSFRLAGRVQQYFGPGTRLTVT.

This clonotype occurred many times. The V and J genes are TRBV7-6 and TRBJ2-3; possibly TRBD2 for D (5 bases). Trimming removed 0 bases at V and 0 bases at J, with 10 bases between. Germline V gene lookup returns CDR1 SGHVS and CDR2 FNYEAQ. The CDR3 loop spans 16 amino acids. For the CDR3, the DNA is TGTGCCAGCAGCTTAGCGGCTAGCAGCAGCACAGATACGCAGTATTTT. Its translation is CASSLAASSSTDTQYF.

There are many counts of this clonotype. The chain employs TRBV7-9 and TRBJ2-3; TRBD2 agrees at 8 bases. The CDR3 is 14 amino acids. The germline V gene encodes CDR1 SEHNR and CDR2 FQNEAQ (reference sequence). The V gene end was trimmed by 5 bases and the J gene end by 6 bases; junction bases not matched to a gene: 7. The CDR3 protein is CASSPMTSADTQYF. CDR3 sequence (DNA): TGTGCCAGCAGCCCAATGACTAGCGCCGATACGCAGTATTTT.

This sequence joins TRBV20-1 and TRBJ2-7; 9 bases line up with TRBD2. The CDR3 runs to 16 residues. Germline CDR1 and CDR2: DFQATT and SNEGSKA (reference sequence). V lost 3 bases and J lost 6; bases outside the gene matches: 15. The CDR3 loop is CSASSPRAGGEGEQYF. CDR3 in DNA: TGCAGTGCTAGCTCTCCCCGCGCGGGGGGGGAGGGCGAGCAGTACTTC.

Points on this clonotype: The germline gene is not matched at one end of the junction; a read error may be the cause. The V gene is TRBV7-9, the J gene TRBJ2-2; either TRBD1 or TRBD2 may supply D (5 bases each). This CDR3 spans 14 amino acids. Germline V gene data show CDR1 as SEHNR and CDR2 as FQNEAQ (reference sequence). CDR3 sequence reads: CASSLLQDAGELLF. The CDR3 DNA sequence: TGTGCCAGCAGCTTATTACAGGACGCCGGGGAGCTGTTGTTT.

The rearrangement joins TRBV29-1 to TRBJ2-3, with 7 bases fitting TRBD2. Germline CDR1 is SQVTM and CDR2 is ANQGSEA. The trim removed 3 bases at V and 4 bases at J, leaving 4 bases unmatched. This CDR3 has 13 amino acids. This CDR3 is CSVEASGADTQYF. Here the CDR3 DNA reads TGCAGCGTTGAGGCTAGCGGTGCAGATACGCAGTATTTT.